What follows is one T cell receptor beta chain and its context. A much larger clone lies a single base off, so this may be a read error. The data are from a study of identical twins. From the 5' RACE reads, TCRdb called clonotypes with MiXCR, one entry per CDR3 protein. The sample lists 1.5 million to 2 million distinct CDR3 sequences, 32% occurring once. There are 12 residues in the CDR3. Germline CDR1 is SGHRS and CDR2 is YFSETQ. V usage is TRBV5-1 and J usage is TRBJ2-5, with D maybe TRBD1 (6 bases). The closer fit of TRBJ2-7 to the DNA end suggests the J call may be wrong. The sequence came from a newborn girl in good health. The sample was cord blood. CDR3 DNA: TGCGCCAGCAGGCGGACAGATTGCGAGCAGTACTTC. This translates into CASRRTDCEQYF.